The source of this T cell receptor (beta chain) is a study of T cell responses to AZD1222 COVID-19 vaccine. Findings of the study overall: Donors were chiefly white British, with a greater number of females, and clonal diversity was perhaps underestimated.

Sequencing was performed with immunoSEQ multiplex PCR; in TCRdb, only in-frame clones are kept and a portion is missing. The data show approximately 150,000 clones, roughly 90% seen once. For this clone: Its specificity is not known.

The CDR3 consists of 15 residues. V gave up 2 bases and J gave up 4 bases; unmatched junction bases: 5. Germline V gives CDR1 SGDLS, CDR2 YYNGEE. This sequence originates from an adult who received the AZD1222 COVID-19 vaccine. V usage is TRBV9 and J usage is TRBJ1-4; TRBD1 agrees at 7 bases. The starting material was peripheral blood, obtained 28 days after the second AZD1222 dose. DNA for the CDR3: TGTGCCAGCAGCGTGAGGACAGGTAGTAATGAAAAACTGTTTTTT. It codes for CASSVRTGSNEKLFF.